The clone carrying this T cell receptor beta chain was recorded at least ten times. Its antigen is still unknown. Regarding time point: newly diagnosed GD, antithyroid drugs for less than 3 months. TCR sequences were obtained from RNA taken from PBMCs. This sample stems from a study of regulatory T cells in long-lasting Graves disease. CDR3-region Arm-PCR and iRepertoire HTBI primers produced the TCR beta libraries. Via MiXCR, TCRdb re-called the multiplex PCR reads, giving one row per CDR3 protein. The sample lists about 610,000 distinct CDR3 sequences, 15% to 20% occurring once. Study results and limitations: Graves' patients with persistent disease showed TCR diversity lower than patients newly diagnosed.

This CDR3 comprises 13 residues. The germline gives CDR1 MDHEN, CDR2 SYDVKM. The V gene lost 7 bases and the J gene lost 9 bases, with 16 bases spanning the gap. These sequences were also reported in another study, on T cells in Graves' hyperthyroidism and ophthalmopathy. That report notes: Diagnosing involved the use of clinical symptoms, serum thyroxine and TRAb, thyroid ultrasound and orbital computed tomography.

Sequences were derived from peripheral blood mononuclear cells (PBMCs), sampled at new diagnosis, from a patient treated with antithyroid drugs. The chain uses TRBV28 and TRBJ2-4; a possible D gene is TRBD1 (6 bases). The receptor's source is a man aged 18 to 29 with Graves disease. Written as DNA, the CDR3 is TGTGCCAGCACCTTAGGGGGTTCTGGCATTCAGTACTTC. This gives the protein CASTLGGSGIQYF.